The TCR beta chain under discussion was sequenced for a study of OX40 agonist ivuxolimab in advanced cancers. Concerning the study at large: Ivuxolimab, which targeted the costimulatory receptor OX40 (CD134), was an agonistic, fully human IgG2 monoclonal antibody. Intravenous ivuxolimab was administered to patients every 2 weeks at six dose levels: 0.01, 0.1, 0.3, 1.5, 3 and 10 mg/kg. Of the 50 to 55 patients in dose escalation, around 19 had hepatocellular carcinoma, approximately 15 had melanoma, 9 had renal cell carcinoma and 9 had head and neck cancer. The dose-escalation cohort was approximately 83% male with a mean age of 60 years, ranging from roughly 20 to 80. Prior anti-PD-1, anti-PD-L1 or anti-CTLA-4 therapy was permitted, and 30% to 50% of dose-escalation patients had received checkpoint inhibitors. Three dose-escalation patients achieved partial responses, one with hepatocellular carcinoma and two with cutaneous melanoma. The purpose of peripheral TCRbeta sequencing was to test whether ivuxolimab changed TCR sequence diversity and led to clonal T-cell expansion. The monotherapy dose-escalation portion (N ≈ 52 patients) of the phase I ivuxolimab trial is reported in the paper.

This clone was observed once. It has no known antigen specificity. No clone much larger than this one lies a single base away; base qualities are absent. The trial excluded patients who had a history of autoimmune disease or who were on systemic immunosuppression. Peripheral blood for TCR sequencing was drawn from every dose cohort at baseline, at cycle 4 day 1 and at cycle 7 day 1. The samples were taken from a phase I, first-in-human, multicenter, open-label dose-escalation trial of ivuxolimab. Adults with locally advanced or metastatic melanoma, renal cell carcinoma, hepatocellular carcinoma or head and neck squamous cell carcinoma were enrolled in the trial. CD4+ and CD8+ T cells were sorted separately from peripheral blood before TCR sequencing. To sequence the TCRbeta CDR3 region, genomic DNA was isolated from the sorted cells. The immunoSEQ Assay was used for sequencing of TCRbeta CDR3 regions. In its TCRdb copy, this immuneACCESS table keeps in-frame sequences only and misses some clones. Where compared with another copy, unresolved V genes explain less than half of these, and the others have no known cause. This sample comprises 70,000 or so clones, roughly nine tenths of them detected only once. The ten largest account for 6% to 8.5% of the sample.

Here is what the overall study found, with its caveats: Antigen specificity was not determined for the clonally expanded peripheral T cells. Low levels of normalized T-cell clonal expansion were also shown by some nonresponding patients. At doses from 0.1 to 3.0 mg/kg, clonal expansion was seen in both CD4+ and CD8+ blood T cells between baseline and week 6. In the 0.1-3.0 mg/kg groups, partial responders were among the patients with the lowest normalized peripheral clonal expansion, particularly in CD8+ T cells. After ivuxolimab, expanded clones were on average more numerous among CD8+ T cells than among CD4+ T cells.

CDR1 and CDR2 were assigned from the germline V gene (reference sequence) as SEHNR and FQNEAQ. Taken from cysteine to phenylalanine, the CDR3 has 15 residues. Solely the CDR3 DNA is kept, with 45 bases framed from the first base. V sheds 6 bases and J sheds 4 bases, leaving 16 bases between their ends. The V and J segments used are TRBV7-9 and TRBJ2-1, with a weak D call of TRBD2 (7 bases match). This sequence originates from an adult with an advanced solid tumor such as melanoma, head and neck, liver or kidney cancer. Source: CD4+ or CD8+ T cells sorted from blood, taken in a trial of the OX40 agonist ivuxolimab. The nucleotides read TGTGCCAGCAGTCCAGGGCGGGGGCCGTACAATGAGCAGTTCTTC. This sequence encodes CASSPGRGPYNEQFF.